This T cell receptor beta chain was documented in a study of cytomegalovirus exposure and HLA in healthy donors. Study outcomes and limitations: When analyzed later, a missense DCLRE1C variant was found to be linked to TCR beta V- and J-gene trimming. Analysis performed later showed TCR beta chains linked to HLA being more clonally expanded than equally common others.

Worth noting for this clone: Its antigen is unknown.

Researchers ran the PCR with 60 Vbeta and 13 Jbeta primers. This table comes from immunoSEQ multiplex PCR, and its TCRdb copy is limited to in-frame clones, with some not included. The table shows approximately 81,000 clones, with approximately 74% occurring only once. Germline CDR1 is ENHRY and CDR2 is SYGVKD. The CDR3 is made up of 14 amino acids. Trimming cost V 10 bases and J 1 base; bases outside gene matches: 8. Sequencing was done on a sample of PBMCs. The TCR comes from a man between 40 and 49 years old in good health and CMV-seropositive. V usage is TRBV10-3 and J usage is TRBJ2-5, with 8 nucleotides matching TRBD1. CDR3: CATADRAGQETQYF. As DNA, the CDR3 is TGTGCCACCGCGGACAGGGCTGGCCAAGAGACCCAGTACTTC.